This TCR beta chain appears in the sequencing data of a study of blood T cell repertoires in COVID-19. For the study at large: Donors in the United States, Italy and Spain gave samples during acute or convalescent COVID-19.

Clones were read by immunoSEQ multiplex PCR, and TCRdb kept only the in-frame ones, dropping some. The profile shows some 170,000 clones, approximately 82% of them singletons. J gave up 0 bases and V 5 bases, and 6 bases lay outside the gene matches. The V gene's germline CDR1 is LNHDA and CDR2 SQIVND (reference sequence). This CDR3 has 15 amino acids. Clinical histories supplied by participants themselves formed the basis of cohort assignment. Donors in Cohort 3 who had recovered were those with two negative PCRs, healthcare professional clearance, or resolution of their symptoms. Sequenced material: PBMCs or T cells enriched from blood (not recorded which). The receptor's source is a woman aged 45 to 65 who had recovered from COVID-19. The chain links TRBV19 to TRBJ1-1; 7 positions agree with TRBD1. Written as DNA, the CDR3 is TGTGCCAGTAGTTCGGGACAGCAGATGAACACTGAAGCTTTCTTT. It encodes CASSSGQQMNTEAFF.